The clone carrying this TCR beta chain was picked up a small number of times. The antigen is not known. Amplification used 60 Vbeta primers and 13 Jbeta primers. Data came from immunoSEQ multiplex PCR; TCRdb stores just in-frame clones and leaves some out. The sample includes over 100,000 clones, roughly 80% of them seen just once. This sample was taken from a study of cytomegalovirus exposure and HLA in healthy donors. Trimming shortened V by 4 bases and J by 2 bases, and 9 bases separated the two germline ends. CDR3 length: 13 amino acids. Looked up from germline, CDR1 is SGHRS and CDR2 is YFSETQ. Findings of the study overall: Some V segments, including TRBV6-2 and TRBV6-3, were excluded as indistinguishable.

The sequenced sample was PBMCs. The chain links TRBV5-1 to TRBJ1-1; the D gene is possibly TRBD1 (5 bases). The source is a female donor in good health and CMV-seronegative. The CDR3 DNA sequence: TGCGCCAGCAGCGTGGACATTAACACTGAAGCTTTCTTT. Protein: CASSVDINTEAFF.